This TCR beta chain derives from a study of cytomegalovirus exposure and HLA in healthy donors (dated by TCRdb to about 2017). Notes on the research overall: In an earlier analysis of 450 to 750 of the donors, around 290 Gb of sequence data and about 110 million unique TCR beta sequences from 150 million to 200 million T cells were reported. All discovery cohort repertoires had been generated on a single sequencing platform. Along with the approximately 700-subject first cohort, a separate validation cohort of more than 90 different subjects was used. To study patterns of TCR occurrence, a later analysis re-analyzed previously published TCR beta repertoires from several hundred donors and added high-resolution HLA genotyping. Alongside the repertoire data, information on donor age, sex, ethnicity and CMV serostatus was compiled. On average, roughly 250,000 unique TCR beta nucleotide sequences were sequenced per donor among 300 to 500 genotyped donors of the cohort, with roughly 20% of those sequences being non-productive. In a later genetic analysis, genome-wide SNP genotypes for about 55% of the 666 donors were used, and that subset was treated as a discovery cohort. An early release that covered several hundred HLA-typed donors contained approximately 300 gigabases of sequencing data and roughly 84 million unique TCR sequences. To decide whether each TCR beta V gene segment behaved as functional or pseudogenic, an earlier analysis of 587 of the donors relied on high-throughput TCR beta sequencing. The aim of the study was to test whether cataloging public T cell receptors could identify signatures of past pathogen exposure. The T cell repertoires of about 700 subjects were profiled by immunosequencing and related to cytomegalovirus serostatus. Of the roughly 420 genotyped donors, roughly 80% were placed in the genetic ancestry cluster associated with self-reported Caucasian donors. A handful of DR-DQ haplotypes were handled as single units for association and clustering because linkage in the cohort was strong. To predict cytomegalovirus infection status, the study combined high-throughput TCR immunosequencing, statistical association of individual TCRs with disease status, and machine learning. The number of donors typed differed by locus, with about 629-630 for A, B, C, DRB1 and DQB1, 522 for DQA1, 600 to 610 for DPA1, and about 450 for DPB1. HLA typing covered class I and class II loci at four-digit resolution. In the later analysis, no new phenotypic data were used to find candidate immune exposures; instead, reliance was placed on TCR beta sequences and their occurrence across donors.

In regard to this clone: Its antigen remains undetermined. The junction does not match germline at one end; this may be a read error.

What the study reported, not specific to this receptor: In a later analysis, several top co-occurrence clusters were reported to appear linked to parvovirus B19, influenza, CMV and Epstein-Barr virus. For the cohort, immune exposure information was limited to CMV serostatus. A cluster of highly shared sequence variants was judged likely to represent a technical artifact of the sequencing pipeline. Because some donors lacked HLA typing at each locus, the association tests relied only on the typed subset. V-gene and J-gene trimming of TCR beta chains was associated with a missense DCLRE1C variant in a later genetic analysis, and the association was replicated in an independent cohort. Cytomegalovirus status was reported to be diagnosed by the classifier with high specificity and sensitivity in both the original and validation cohorts. At a false discovery rate of 0.05, a later analysis linked fewer than 20,000 TCR beta sequences to specific HLA alleles. According to a later genetic analysis, donors in an Asian-associated ancestry cluster had fewer N-insertions in productive TCRs than the approximately 670-donor mean. When HLA alleles, especially DR and DQ, strongly co-occurred, attributing TCR associations to individual alleles was difficult. Correlated functional status among segregating V segments might be attributable to linkage disequilibrium, but an unknown experimental factor could not be ruled out. In a later analysis, the rate of TCR association differed among HLA loci, with DRB1 alleles having the most associated TCRs and HLA-C alleles having the fewest. Approximately 16 rarely observed V segments, including chromosome 9 orphons, were excluded from the earlier analysis of a few hundred of the donors because counts were too low. Most TCR sequences were seen in very few donors, while some public TCRs were found in many individuals. According to a later analysis, most CMV-associated TCR beta chains appeared to be HLA-restricted, and the HLA associations seemed to be driven largely by CMV exposure. In a later analysis, HLA-associated TCR beta chains showed more clonal expansion and lower generation probabilities than non-associated chains that were equally common. Three of the identified cytomegalovirus-associated TCR beta chains were confirmed in vitro to be specific for cytomegalovirus antigens. The 87-base-pair reads could not distinguish some IMGT-functional V segments, including TRBV6-2 and TRBV6-3, so those segments were excluded. A further reported finding was that TCR beta sequences accurately predicted the HLA-A and HLA-B alleles for most subjects in the first cohort. Roughly uniform sequencing depth across donors was assumed in presence/absence analyses, although this assumption may not hold. The study listed 150 to 200 TCR beta chains as associated with cytomegalovirus. Broadly in line with IMGT annotations, most TCR beta V segments showed up in productive rearrangements about 87% or about 30% of the time in an earlier analysis of around 600 of the donors. Only TCR beta chains were sequenced in this cohort, and the absence of alpha or paired-chain data limited detectable features. The authors suggested that the approach could potentially be generalized to other disease states and immunological phenotypes.

In total, over 600 healthy bone marrow donors made up the cohort. At the time of sampling, every cohort member was nominally healthy, though immune exposures that went unrecorded were likely present. The donor tested CMV seropositive, placing the donor among the 250 to 300 seropositive members of the cohort. Each donor provided a peripheral blood sample, and peripheral blood mononuclear cells were used for TCR beta sequencing. The Qiagen DNeasy Blood Extraction Kit was used to extract genomic DNA from the blood cell samples. Libraries were constructed by the immunoSEQ multiplex PCR assay. For the multiplex PCR, a mixture combining 60 forward primers for TCR Vbeta segments and 13 reverse primers for TCR Jbeta segments was used. The CDR3 region of rearranged TCR beta genes was amplified from genomic DNA by a multiplex PCR assay. The Illumina HiSeq System was used to sequence the amplified TCR beta libraries as 87-base-pair reads. Processing in the source paper ran as follows. A later analysis tallied some 79 million unique TCR beta chains across the 666 repertoires, and approximately 9.9 million of those chains were shared by two or more donors. Raw reads were error-corrected and collapsed into unique sequences with a nearest-neighbor algorithm that merged closely related sequences to remove PCR and sequencing errors. Alignment of CDR3 sequences to IMGT reference sequences was used to assign V, D and J gene segments. Each retained sequence needed at least a six-nucleotide match to both a V gene segment and a J gene segment. A rearrangement counted as productive if the CDR3 had no stop codons and remained in frame with V and J, and every other rearrangement counted as non-productive. Following IMGT convention, CDR3 was defined as the stretch from the second conserved V-encoded cysteine to the conserved J-encoded phenylalanine. Sequences without an unambiguous match to a single V gene segment were excluded from the earlier analysis of about 600 of the donors. In an earlier analysis of several hundred of the donors, a V segment was called functional when productive rearrangements were above 56.7%, and segregating when the standard deviation between donors exceeded 5%. To diagnose cytomegalovirus status from the catalog of TCR beta chain sequences, a statistical classification framework was built. V and J gene assignment, in a later analysis, came from comparing TCR nucleotide sequences with IMGT/GENE-DB human TR gene sequences. In a later analysis, CDR3 sequences and most-parsimonious VDJ recombination scenarios were assigned using the TCRdist pipeline. In a later analysis, each TCR beta chain was defined by its CDR3 amino acid sequence together with its V-gene family, and reads lacking a unique V-gene family were excluded. As a way to deal with suspected cross-contamination and a sequencing artifact, a later analysis dropped 450 to 600 nucleotide sequences that were highly shared and had low generation probability. For each public chain, a later analysis derived a clonal expansion index from normalized ranks of inferred template counts within each repertoire. In a later analysis, generation probabilities were computed using a VDJ recombination model fitted to out-of-frame rearrangements, and the results were checked against IGoR. A later analysis scored TCR-TCR, TCR-HLA and TCR-CMV co-occurrence with hypergeometric tests, applying a repertoire-size bias correction to TCR pairs. A later analysis estimated false discovery rates by permuting HLA or CMV assignments 20 times. A later analysis grouped co-occurring TCRs with DBSCAN, adding TCRdist sequence similarity when clustering within HLA-allele-positive subsets. Co-occurrence clustering excluded repertoires with fewer than 30,000 or more than 120,000 public chains, plus five with anomalous nucleotide sharing. Here the immuneACCESS table is served through TCRdb, limited to in-frame sequences with V and J called. Missing clones are a known gap in these copies; in checked studies unresolved V genes cover under half, and the rest lacks a known reason. For V, J and clone size, that table is used; D and trimming come from the DNA. This sample gives over 120,000 clones in total; approximately 79% of them show up just once. Around 4.1% of the sample rests with the top ten.

The CDR3 measures 11 amino acids from cysteine to phenylalanine. Just the 33-base CDR3 DNA is kept, in frame starting at base 1. CDR1 and CDR2 were assigned from the germline V gene (reference sequence) as GTSNPN and SVGIG. The source material was PBMCs. This TCR derives from a man aged 18 to 29 in good health and CMV-seropositive. The V gene is TRBV30 and the J gene is TRBJ2-7; TRBD1 is possibly the D segment (5 matching bases). The sequence in DNA is TGTGCCTGGAGTGGTAGACAGACCTTCGACTTC. This is translated as CAWSGRQTFDF.